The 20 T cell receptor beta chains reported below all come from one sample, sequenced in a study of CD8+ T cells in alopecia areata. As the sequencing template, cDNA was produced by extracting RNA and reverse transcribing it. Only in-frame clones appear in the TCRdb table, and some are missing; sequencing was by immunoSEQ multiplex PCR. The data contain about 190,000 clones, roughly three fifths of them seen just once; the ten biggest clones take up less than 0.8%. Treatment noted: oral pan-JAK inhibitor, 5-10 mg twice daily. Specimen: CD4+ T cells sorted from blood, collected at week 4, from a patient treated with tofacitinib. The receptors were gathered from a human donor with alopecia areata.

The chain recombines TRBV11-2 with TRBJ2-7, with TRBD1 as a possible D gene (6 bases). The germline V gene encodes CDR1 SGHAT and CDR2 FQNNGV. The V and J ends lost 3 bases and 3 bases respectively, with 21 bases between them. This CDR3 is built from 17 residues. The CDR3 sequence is CASSLTASTGQIYEQYF. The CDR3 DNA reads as TGTGCCAGCAGCTTGACCGCCTCGACAGGCCAAATCTACGAGCAGTACTTC.

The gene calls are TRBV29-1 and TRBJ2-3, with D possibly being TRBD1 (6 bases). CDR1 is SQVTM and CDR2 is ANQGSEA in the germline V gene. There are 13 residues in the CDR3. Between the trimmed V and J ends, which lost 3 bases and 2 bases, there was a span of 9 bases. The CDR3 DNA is TGCAGCGTTGATACAGGGAACACAGATACGCAGTATTTT. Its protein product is CSVDTGNTDTQYF.

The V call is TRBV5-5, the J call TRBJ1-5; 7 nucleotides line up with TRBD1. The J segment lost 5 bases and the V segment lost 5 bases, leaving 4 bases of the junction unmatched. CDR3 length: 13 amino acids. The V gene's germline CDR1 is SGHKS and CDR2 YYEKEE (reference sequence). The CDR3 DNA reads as TGTGCCAGCAGGGGGGACAGTTATCAGCCCCAGCATTTT. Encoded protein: CASRGDSYQPQHF.

This CDR3 reads CSALHRDTQYF. In nucleotides, the CDR3 is TGCAGCGCCCTGCATCGAGATACGCAGTATTTT. The chain recombines TRBV29-1 with TRBJ2-3, with D uncertain. The CDR3 is 11 residues long. V dropped 7 bases and J dropped 5 bases, with 10 bases sitting between them. Germline V gives CDR1 SQVTM, CDR2 ANQGSEA.

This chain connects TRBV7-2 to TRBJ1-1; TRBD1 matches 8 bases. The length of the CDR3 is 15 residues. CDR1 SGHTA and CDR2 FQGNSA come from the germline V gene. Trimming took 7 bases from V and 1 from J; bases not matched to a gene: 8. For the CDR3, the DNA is TGTGCCAGCACCATGACAGGGGATTCGAACACTGAAGCTTTCTTT. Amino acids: CASTMTGDSNTEAFF.

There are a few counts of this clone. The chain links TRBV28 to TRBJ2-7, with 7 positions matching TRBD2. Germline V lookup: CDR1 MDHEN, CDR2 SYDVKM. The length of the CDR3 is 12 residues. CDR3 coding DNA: TGTGTGTCTGCCAGCGGGGAATACGAGCAGTACTTC. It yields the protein CVSASGEYEQYF. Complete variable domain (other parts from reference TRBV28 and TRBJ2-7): DVKVTQSSRYLVKRTGEKVFLECVQDMDHENMFWYRQDPGLGLRLIYFSYDVKMKEKGDIPEGYSVSREKKERFSLILESASTNQTSMYLCVSASGEYEQYFGPGTRLTVT.

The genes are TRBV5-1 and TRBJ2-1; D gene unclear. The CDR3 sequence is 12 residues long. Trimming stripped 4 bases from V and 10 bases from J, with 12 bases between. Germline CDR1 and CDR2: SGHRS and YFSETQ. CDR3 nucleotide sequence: TGCGCCAGCAGCACGAGACTGGACGAGCAGTTCTTC. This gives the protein CASSTRLDEQFF.

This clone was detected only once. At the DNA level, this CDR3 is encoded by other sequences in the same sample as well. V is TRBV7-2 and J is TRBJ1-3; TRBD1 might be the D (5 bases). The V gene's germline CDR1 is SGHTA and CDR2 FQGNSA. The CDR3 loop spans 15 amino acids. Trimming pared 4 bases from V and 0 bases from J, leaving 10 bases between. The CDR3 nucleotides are TGTGCCAGCAGCTGGGGCGGGAGCTCTGGAAACACCATATATTTT. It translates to CASSWGGSSGNTIYF. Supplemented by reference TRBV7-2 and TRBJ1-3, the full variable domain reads GAGVSQSPSNKVTEKGKDVELRCDPISGHTALYWYRQSLGQGLEFLIYFQGNSAPDKSGLPSDRFSAERTGGSVSTLTIQRTQQEDSAVYLCASSWGGSSGNTIYFGEGSWLTVV.

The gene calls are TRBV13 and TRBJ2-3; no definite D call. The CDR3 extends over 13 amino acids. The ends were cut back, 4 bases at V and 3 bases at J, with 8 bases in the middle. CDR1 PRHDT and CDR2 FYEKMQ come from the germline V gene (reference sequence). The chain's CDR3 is CASSSVSTDTQYF. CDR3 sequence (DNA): TGTGCCAGCAGCTCCGTCTCGACAGATACGCAGTATTTT.

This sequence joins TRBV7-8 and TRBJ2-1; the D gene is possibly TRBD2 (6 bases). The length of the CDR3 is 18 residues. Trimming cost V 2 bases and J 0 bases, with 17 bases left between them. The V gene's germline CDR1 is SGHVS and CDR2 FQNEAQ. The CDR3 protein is CASSLFGVGSGSYNEQFF. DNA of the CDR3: TGTGCCAGCAGCTTATTTGGAGTCGGGAGTGGCTCCTACAATGAGCAGTTCTTC. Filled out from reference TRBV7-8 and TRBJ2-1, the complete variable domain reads GAGVSQSPRYKVAKRGQDVALRCDPISGHVSLFWYQQALGQGPEFLTYFQNEAQLDKSGLPSDRFFAERPEGSVSTLKIQRTQQEDSAVYLCASSLFGVGSGSYNEQFFGPGTRLTVL.

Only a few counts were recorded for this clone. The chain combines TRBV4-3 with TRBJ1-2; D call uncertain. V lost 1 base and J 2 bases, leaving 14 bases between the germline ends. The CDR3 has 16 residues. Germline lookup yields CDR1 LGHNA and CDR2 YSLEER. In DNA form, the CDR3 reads TGCGCCAGCAGCCAAGTACTTCGGGTTACAAACTATGGCTACACCTTC. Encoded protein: CASSQVLRVTNYGYTF.

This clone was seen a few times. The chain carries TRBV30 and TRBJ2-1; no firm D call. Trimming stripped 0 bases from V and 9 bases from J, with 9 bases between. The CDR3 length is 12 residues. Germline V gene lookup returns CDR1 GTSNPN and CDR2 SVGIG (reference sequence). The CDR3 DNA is TGTGCCTGGAGTGTGGATCTTGGTGAGCAGTTCTTC. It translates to CAWSVDLGEQFF.

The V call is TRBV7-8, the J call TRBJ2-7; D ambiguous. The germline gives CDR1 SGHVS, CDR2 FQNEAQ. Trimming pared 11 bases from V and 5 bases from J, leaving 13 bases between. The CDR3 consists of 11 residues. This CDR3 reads CASKLEDEQYF. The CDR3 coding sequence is TGTGCCTCAAAGCTTGAGGACGAGCAGTACTTC.

CDR3 DNA: TGTGCCAGCAGTTCCTTGACAGTCACTGGAAACACCATATATTTT. Its protein product is CASSSLTVTGNTIYF. The chain uses TRBV6-5 and TRBJ1-3; the D gene is possibly TRBD1 (5 bases). The V and J ends lost 4 bases and 2 bases respectively, with 12 bases between them. This CDR3 comprises 15 residues. Germline V CDR1 and CDR2: MNHEY, SVGAGI.

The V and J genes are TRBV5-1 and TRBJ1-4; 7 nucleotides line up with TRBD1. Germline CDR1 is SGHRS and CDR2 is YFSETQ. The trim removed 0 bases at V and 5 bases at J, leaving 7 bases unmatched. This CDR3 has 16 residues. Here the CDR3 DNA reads TGCGCCAGCAGCTTGGACAGGGGCGGGATAAATGAAAAACTGTTTTTT. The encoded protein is CASSLDRGGINEKLFF.

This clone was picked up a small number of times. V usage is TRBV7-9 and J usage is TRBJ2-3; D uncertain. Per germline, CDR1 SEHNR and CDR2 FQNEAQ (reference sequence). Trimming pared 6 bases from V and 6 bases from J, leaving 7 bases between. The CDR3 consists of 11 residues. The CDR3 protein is CASRLGDTQYF. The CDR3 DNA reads TGTGCCAGCAGACTGGGTGATACGCAGTATTTT.

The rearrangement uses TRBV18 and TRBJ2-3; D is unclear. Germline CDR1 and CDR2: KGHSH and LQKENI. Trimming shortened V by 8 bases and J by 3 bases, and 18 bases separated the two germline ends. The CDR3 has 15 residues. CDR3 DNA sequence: TGTGCCAGCACCTTGGCTGGAAGCCTGACAGATACGCAGTATTTT. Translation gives CASTLAGSLTDTQYF. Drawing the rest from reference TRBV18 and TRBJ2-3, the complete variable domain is NAGVMQNPRHLVRRRGQEARLRCSPMKGHSHVYWYRQLPEEGLKFMVYLQKENIIDESGMPKERFSAEFPKEGPSILRIQQVVRGDSAAYFCASTLAGSLTDTQYFGPGTRLTVL.

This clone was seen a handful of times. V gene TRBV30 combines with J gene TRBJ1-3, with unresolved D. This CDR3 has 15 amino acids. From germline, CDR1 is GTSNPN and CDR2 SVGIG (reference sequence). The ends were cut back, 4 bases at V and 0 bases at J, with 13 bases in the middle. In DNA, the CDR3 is TGTGCCTGGAAGTTCCCGTTTTCCTCTGGAAACACCATATATTTT. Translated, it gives CAWKFPFSSGNTIYF. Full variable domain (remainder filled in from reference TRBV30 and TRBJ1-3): SQTIHQWPATLVQPVGSPLSLECTVEGTSNPNLYWYRQAAGRGLQLLFYSVGIGQISSEVPQNLSASRPQDRQFILSSKKLLLSDSGFYLCAWKFPFSSGNTIYFGEGSWLTVV.

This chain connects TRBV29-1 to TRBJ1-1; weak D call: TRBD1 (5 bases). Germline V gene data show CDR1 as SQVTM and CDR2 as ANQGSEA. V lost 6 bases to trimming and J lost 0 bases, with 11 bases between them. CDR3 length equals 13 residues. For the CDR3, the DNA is TGCAGCGTCTCGGAGGGGATGAACACTGAAGCTTTCTTT. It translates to CSVSEGMNTEAFF.

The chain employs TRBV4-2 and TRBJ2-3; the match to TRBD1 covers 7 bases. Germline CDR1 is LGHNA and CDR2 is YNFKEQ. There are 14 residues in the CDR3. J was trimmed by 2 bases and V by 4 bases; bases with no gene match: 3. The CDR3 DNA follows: TGTGCCAGCAGCCCGGGACAGATCACAGATACGCAGTATTTT. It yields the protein CASSPGQITDTQYF.